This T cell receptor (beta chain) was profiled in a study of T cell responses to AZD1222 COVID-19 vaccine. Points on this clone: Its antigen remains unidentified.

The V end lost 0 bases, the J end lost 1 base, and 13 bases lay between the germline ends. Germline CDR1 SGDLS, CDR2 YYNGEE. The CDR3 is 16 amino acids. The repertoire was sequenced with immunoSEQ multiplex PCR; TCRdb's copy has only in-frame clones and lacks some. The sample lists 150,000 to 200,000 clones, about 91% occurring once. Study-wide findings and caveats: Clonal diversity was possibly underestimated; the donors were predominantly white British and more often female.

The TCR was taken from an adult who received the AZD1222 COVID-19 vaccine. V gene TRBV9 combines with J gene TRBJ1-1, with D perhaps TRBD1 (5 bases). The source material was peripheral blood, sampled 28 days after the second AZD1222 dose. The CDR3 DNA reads TGTGCCAGCAGCGTAGGTGGGGCTAACAGGAACACTGAAGCTTTCTTT. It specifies CASSVGGANRNTEAFF.